Here is one TCR beta chain with its context. This sample is drawn from a study of technical replicates of blood from a few donors. TCRdb keeps only in-frame clones here, not all; method: immunoSEQ multiplex PCR. Of 90,000 to 100,000 clones listed, almost 96% are singletons. Germline CDR1 and CDR2: MGHRA and YSYEKL. The CDR3 sequence is 16 residues long. V gave up 4 bases and J gave up 2 bases, with 15 bases separating them. The rearrangement links TRBV4-1 to TRBJ1-5; possible D gene TRBD1, 5 bases. Sequenced: T cells isolated from PBMCs. The clonotype originates from a human donor in good health. Written as DNA, the CDR3 is TGCGCCAGCAGCCGAGATTCAGGGCTAGGCAATCAGCCCCAGCATTTT. Amino acid sequence: CASSRDSGLGNQPQHF.